This T cell receptor beta chain was documented in a study of read filtering for tumor transcriptome and immune sequencing. This clonotype was recorded many times. Molecular barcoded adaptors covering alpha/delta and beta/gamma chains were used on around 400 ng RNA. MiXCR, run by TCRdb on the reads, gives a single entry per CDR3 protein. The sample has around 130,000 distinct CDR3 sequences; roughly an eighth are singletons. There are 15 residues in the CDR3. CDR1 is SQVTM, CDR2 ANQGSEA, per germline. The TCR sequence derives from a donor at least 40 years old with multiple myeloma. Sequencing was carried out using a population of CD138-negative cells sorted from bone marrow. The chain uses TRBV29-1 and TRBJ2-1; 14 nucleotides match TRBD2. The chain's CDR3 is CRVSKGLAGVYEQFF. The CDR3, as DNA: TGCAGGGTTTCCAAGGGACTAGCGGGAGTATATGAGCAGTTCTTC.